This TCR beta chain was observed in a study of T cells in narcolepsy. Study-wide background: Patients with NT1 or NT2 and healthy control donors were enrolled.

The length of the CDR3 is 15 residues. Germline V gene sequence: CDR1 MNHNY, CDR2 SVGAGI (reference sequence). J lost 7 bases, V lost 5 bases, and 8 bases had no gene match. The method was immunoSEQ multiplex PCR; TCRdb's version includes in-frame clones alone and lacks a portion of them. The repertoire holds tens of thousands of clones, with around 82% as singletons. In its sample, this clone was seen once. This rearrangement joins TRBV6-6 to TRBJ1-6, with 7 bases fitting TRBD1. The sequence derives from a human donor with narcolepsy. The sequenced sample consisted of CD45RA- memory CD4+ T cells from PBMCs. DNA of the CDR3: TGTGCCAGCAGTCGGGACAGCTCCAAGAATTCACCCCTCCACTTT. This codes for CASSRDSSKNSPLHF.